Listed here is a single T cell receptor (beta chain). Its antigen is still unknown. With random hexamers, reverse transcription was performed on about 0.5 to 1 ug of RNA. TCRdb re-called the immunoSEQ multiplex PCR reads through MiXCR, storing one row per CDR3 protein. The sample has approximately 140,000 distinct CDR3 sequences, around 95% seen once. CD8+ and CD4+ blood T cells underwent TCR beta sequencing. CDR3 length: 12 residues. The V gene lost 3 bases and the J gene lost 4 bases, with 6 bases spanning the gap. Germline loops: CDR1 MNHEY, CDR2 SMNVEV (reference sequence). The sample belongs to a study of CD8 T cells in Susac syndrome. Study-wide results and caveats: An acknowledgment was made by the study that its TCR sequencing and HLA analysis involved relatively few individuals.

The V gene is TRBV27, the J gene TRBJ1-2; D gene ambiguous. The receptor was isolated from a human donor with multiple sclerosis. The sample was CD4+ T cells from PBMCs. The DNA of the CDR3 is TGTGCCAGCAGTTTTGGCGGCTATGGCTACACCTTC. Residues: CASSFGGYGYTF.